Reported below is one TCR beta chain. This clone was observed a single time. Its antigen has not been determined. Base qualities are missing; no much larger clone stands one base away. According to the germline V gene, CDR1 reads SGHRS and CDR2 reads YFSETQ. Trimming at the junction amounts to 7 bases on V and 4 bases on J, and the germline ends lie 12 bases apart. From its cysteine to its phenylalanine, the CDR3 spans 12 amino acids. The kept DNA is CDR3 alone, 36 bases in frame from the first base. The library was generated by the immunoSEQ multiplex PCR assay. Here the immuneACCESS table is served through TCRdb, limited to in-frame sequences with V and J called. Missing clones are a known gap in these copies; in checked studies unresolved V genes cover under half, and the rest lacks a known reason. Within this sample are some 60,000 clones, with around 92% of them counted one time only. The top ten clones comprise 4% to 5% of the sample.

This record belongs to a study of technical replicates of blood from a handful of donors (dated 2017 in TCRdb). This TCR came from a human donor in good health. Some clones in this sample may be carry-over from other donors' samples. Sequenced sample: PBMCs. The rearrangement combines TRBV5-1 with TRBJ2-7, with TRBD1 perhaps the D gene, on 6 matching bases. The sequence in DNA is TGCGCCAGCGCAGGGGATTTGTACGAGCAGTACTTC. The translation is CASAGDLYEQYF.